This is a list of T cell receptor beta chains from one sample in a study of blood T cell repertoires in COVID-19. The table came from immunoSEQ multiplex PCR; TCRdb's copy has only in-frame clones and leaves some out. The table records 120,000 or so clones, about 86% of them present only once. The sample taken for sequencing was peripheral blood. Receptor source: a woman aged 45-65 years with acute or convalescent COVID-19. Each CDR3 is given with its conserved first and last residue. A D gene is named only where the DNA matches it firmly. Clone size is shown for a subset of rows, as once, few, many or a class of expanded clone.

j_gene	abundance	d_gene	v_gene	CDR3nt	CDR3aa
TRBJ2-1	-	TRBD2	TRBV7-9	TGTGCCAGCAGCTTAGTAGCGGGAGGGTACAATGAGCAGTTCTTC	CASSLVAGGYNEQFF
TRBJ2-3	-	TRBD2	TRBV6-1	TGTGCCAGCAGTGAATCGACTAGCGGGAGAGGGTATACGCAGTATTTT	CASSESTSGRGYTQYF
TRBJ2-3	-	TRBD2	TRBV19	TGTGCCAGTAGCTGGACTAGCGGGAGAGGCACAGATACGCAGTATTTT	CASSWTSGRGTDTQYF
TRBJ2-5	-	TRBD1	TRBV5-8	TGTGCCAGCATCCCGGGACAGGATAATCGTAGGGAGACCCAGTACTTC	CASIPGQDNRRETQYF
TRBJ1-2	-	-	TRBV5-1	TGCGCCAGCAACCCGGACAGCCGCTCCCTCTATGGCTACACCTTC	CASNPDSRSLYGYTF
TRBJ2-2	once	TRBD1	TRBV3-1/TRBV3-2	TGTGCCAGCAGCCGACAGGGCACCGGGGAGCTGTTTTTT	CASSRQGTGELFF
TRBJ2-1	-	TRBD2	TRBV5-6	TGTGCCAGCAGCTTGGAACTAGCGGCCTACAATGAGCAGTTCTTC	CASSLELAAYNEQFF
TRBJ2-1	-	TRBD2	TRBV3-1/TRBV3-2	TGTGCCAGCAGTCCCTTATCCGGGAGGGCCCTCACCAATGAGCAGTTCTTC	CASSPLSGRALTNEQFF
TRBJ1-5	-	-	TRBV30	TGTGCCTGGAGTGTACGCCGTGGGGGCGGCAATCAGCCCCAGCATTTT	CAWSVRRGGGNQPQHF
TRBJ1-5	-	-	TRBV10-3	TGTGCCATCAGTGGGGCAGCGAGGGATAGCAATCAGCCCCAGCATTTT	CAISGAARDSNQPQHF
TRBJ1-5	-	-	TRBV5-8	TGTGCCAGCAGCTCCTGGGGGGATAGCAATCAGCCCCAGCATTTT	CASSSWGDSNQPQHF
TRBJ1-4	once	-	TRBV30	TGTGCCTGGAGTAGGGCAGGAGGCTTCTCTAATGAAAAACTGTTTTTT	CAWSRAGGFSNEKLFF
TRBJ1-3	-	-	TRBV7-9	TGTGCCAGCAGCCCGTCGGGGGGTAACACCATATATTTT	CASSPSGGNTIYF
TRBJ1-2	-	-	TRBV10-3	TGTGCCATCAGTGAGCGGGGGACCTATGGCTACACCTTC	CAISERGTYGYTF
TRBJ1-6	-	-	TRBV6-2/TRBV6-3	TGTGCCAGCAGTTACTCGGCCGCCGGGGCCCTCCACTTT	CASSYSAAGALHF
TRBJ1-5	once	-	TRBV6-6	TGTGCCAGCAGTTACTTCGGGGATAGCAATCAGCCCCAGCATTTT	CASSYFGDSNQPQHF
TRBJ2-5	-	TRBD1	TRBV9	TGTGCCAGCAGCCTGCGGACAGGGGGCGAGACCCAGTACTTC	CASSLRTGGETQYF
TRBJ1-1	-	-	TRBV5-6	TGTGCCAGCAGCTTGACCGGGACTGAAGCTTTCTTT	CASSLTGTEAFF
TRBJ1-2	-	-	TRBV12-3/TRBV12-4	TGTGCCAGCAGTTTACGCAGGGAGGATGGCTACACCTTC	CASSLRREDGYTF
TRBJ2-7	-	TRBD1	TRBV3-1/TRBV3-2	TGTGCCAGCAGGGGACAGGGCACCTACGAGCAGTACTTC	CASRGQGTYEQYF
TRBJ1-1	-	-	TRBV9	TGTGCCAGCAGCGTAGATATAAACACTGAAGCTTTCTTT	CASSVDINTEAFF
TRBJ2-5	-	TRBD2	TRBV19	TGTGCCAGTAGTTATAGCGGGGGAGAGACCCAGTACTTC	CASSYSGGETQYF
TRBJ1-4	-	-	TRBV5-3	TGTGCCAGAAGCCCTACAGGGCGCTTTGAAAAACTGTTTTTT	CARSPTGRFEKLFF
TRBJ2-1	-	TRBD2	TRBV5-1	TGCGCCAGCAGCCCTCGACTAGCGGGGGGCTATGAGCAGTTCTTC	CASSPRLAGGYEQFF
TRBJ2-5	-	-	TRBV24-1	TGTGCCACCAGTGGAGAGGCGGGGCGGAACGAAGAGACCCAGTACTTC	CATSGEAGRNEETQYF
TRBJ1-2	-	-	TRBV10-3	TGTGCCATCAGTGAGTCGAACGCGATTCCTTACGGCTACACCTTC	CAISESNAIPYGYTF
TRBJ1-3	few	-	TRBV5-4	TGTGCCAGCAGCTCGACGGGAGAGGCCACCATATATTTT	CASSSTGEATIYF
TRBJ2-7	-	TRBD2	TRBV27	TGTGCCAGCAGCCGAACTAGCGGGAGGAGCTCCTACGAGCAGTACTTC	CASSRTSGRSSYEQYF
TRBJ2-1	-	-	TRBV7-6	TGTGCCAGCAGCTTATCTTACCGGGACTCAATCTACAATGAGCAGTTCTTC	CASSLSYRDSIYNEQFF
TRBJ2-7	-	-	TRBV29-1	TGCAGCGTTCGAAGGGGGCTAGCGTCTCTCGAGCAGTACTTC	CSVRRGLASLEQYF
TRBJ1-3	-	-	TRBV7-2	TGTGCCAGCAGCTTAGGAGGGCTGGGCTCTGGAAACACCATATATTTT	CASSLGGLGSGNTIYF
TRBJ2-2	-	-	TRBV9	TGTGCCAGCAGCGTAGTACAGGGGGAGCTGTTTTTT	CASSVVQGELFF
TRBJ2-5	-	TRBD2	TRBV2	TGTGCCAGCAGTGACGCGGGGGGGACACAGACCCAGTACTTC	CASSDAGGTQTQYF
TRBJ2-7	-	TRBD1	TRBV27	TGTGCCAGCAGGGGACAGGGGGGGTCCTACGAGCAGTACTTC	CASRGQGGSYEQYF
TRBJ2-1	-	TRBD1	TRBV9	TGTGCCAGCAGCCCCACGGGACAGGGACGGTACAATGAGCAGTTCTTC	CASSPTGQGRYNEQFF
TRBJ2-7	-	-	TRBV14	TGTGCCAGCAGCCAAGGGGCTCCCTGGGAGCAGTACTTC	CASSQGAPWEQYF
TRBJ2-1	-	-	TRBV28	TGTGCCAGCAGTTTTATCTTACGGACTAATGAGCAGTTCTTC	CASSFILRTNEQFF
TRBJ1-4	once	TRBD1	TRBV5-1	TGCGCCAGCAGCACCGGACAGGGTAATGAAAAACTGTTTTTT	CASSTGQGNEKLFF
TRBJ1-1	-	TRBD1	TRBV30	TGTGCCTGGGGACCGACAGGGGCGAACACTGAAGCTTTCTTT	CAWGPTGANTEAFF
TRBJ1-3	-	TRBD1	TRBV2	TGTGCCAGCCGACAGGGGGTCTCTGGAAACACCATATATTTT	CASRQGVSGNTIYF
TRBJ2-1	-	TRBD2	TRBV7-3	TGTGCCAGCAGCTTGAGGCCAAGCGGGGGGCAGGGTGAGCAGTTCTTC	CASSLRPSGGQGEQFF
TRBJ1-4	few	-	TRBV7-2	TGTGCCAGCAGCTTAGTTGGCGGTGATAGTGAAAAACTGTTTTTT	CASSLVGGDSEKLFF
TRBJ2-3	-	TRBD2	TRBV11-3	TGTGCCAGCAGCTTCAGAGCGGGGGGGCAAGATACGCAGTATTTT	CASSFRAGGQDTQYF
TRBJ2-1	-	TRBD2	TRBV7-2	TGTGCCAGCAGCTTAGCGTCGGCTAGCGGGGCGCACAATGAGCAGTTCTTC	CASSLASASGAHNEQFF
TRBJ1-2	-	-	TRBV27	TGTGCCAGCAGTTTTACCCCCAGGGCGGACTATGGCTACACCTTC	CASSFTPRADYGYTF
TRBJ2-7	-	TRBD2	TRBV4-3	TGCGCCAGCAGCCATGCTAGCGGGATCTACGAGCAGTACTTC	CASSHASGIYEQYF
TRBJ2-2	-	TRBD2	TRBV5-1	TGCGCCAGCAGCTCGCTAGCGGGGAACACCGGGGAGCTGTTTTTT	CASSSLAGNTGELFF
TRBJ1-5	-	-	TRBV7-2	TGTGCCAGCAGCTTTCGGACAGCGAATCAGCCCCAGCATTTT	CASSFRTANQPQHF
TRBJ2-3	-	-	TRBV5-4	TGTGCCAGCAGCTCCCGACGGGAGAGCACAGATACGCAGTATTTT	CASSSRRESTDTQYF
TRBJ2-6	-	-	TRBV6-5	TGTGCCAGCAGCGCGGTCTCTGGGGCCAACGTCCTGACTTTC	CASSAVSGANVLTF
TRBJ1-2	-	TRBD1	TRBV12-5	TGTGCTAGTGGGCCTCCGGGACAGGGCTACTATGGCTACACCTTC	CASGPPGQGYYGYTF
TRBJ1-4	-	-	TRBV9	TGTGCCAGCAGCCCACAGGCGGAGGGTGAAAAACTGTTTTTT	CASSPQAEGEKLFF
TRBJ1-1	-	TRBD1	TRBV6-5	TGTGCCAGCAGTCAGGGGGTGGGAACTGAAGCTTTCTTT	CASSQGVGTEAFF
TRBJ1-2	-	-	TRBV19	TGTGCCAGTAGTATAGCAGGGGTTGATGGCTACACCTTC	CASSIAGVDGYTF
TRBJ1-1	-	TRBD1	TRBV4-1	TGCGCCAGCAGCCCAGGGGGCCGGAACACTGAAGCTTTCTTT	CASSPGGRNTEAFF
TRBJ1-1	-	-	TRBV19	TGTGCCAGCAGACGCTGGGGGGGGGACACTGAAGCTTTCTTT	CASRRWGGDTEAFF